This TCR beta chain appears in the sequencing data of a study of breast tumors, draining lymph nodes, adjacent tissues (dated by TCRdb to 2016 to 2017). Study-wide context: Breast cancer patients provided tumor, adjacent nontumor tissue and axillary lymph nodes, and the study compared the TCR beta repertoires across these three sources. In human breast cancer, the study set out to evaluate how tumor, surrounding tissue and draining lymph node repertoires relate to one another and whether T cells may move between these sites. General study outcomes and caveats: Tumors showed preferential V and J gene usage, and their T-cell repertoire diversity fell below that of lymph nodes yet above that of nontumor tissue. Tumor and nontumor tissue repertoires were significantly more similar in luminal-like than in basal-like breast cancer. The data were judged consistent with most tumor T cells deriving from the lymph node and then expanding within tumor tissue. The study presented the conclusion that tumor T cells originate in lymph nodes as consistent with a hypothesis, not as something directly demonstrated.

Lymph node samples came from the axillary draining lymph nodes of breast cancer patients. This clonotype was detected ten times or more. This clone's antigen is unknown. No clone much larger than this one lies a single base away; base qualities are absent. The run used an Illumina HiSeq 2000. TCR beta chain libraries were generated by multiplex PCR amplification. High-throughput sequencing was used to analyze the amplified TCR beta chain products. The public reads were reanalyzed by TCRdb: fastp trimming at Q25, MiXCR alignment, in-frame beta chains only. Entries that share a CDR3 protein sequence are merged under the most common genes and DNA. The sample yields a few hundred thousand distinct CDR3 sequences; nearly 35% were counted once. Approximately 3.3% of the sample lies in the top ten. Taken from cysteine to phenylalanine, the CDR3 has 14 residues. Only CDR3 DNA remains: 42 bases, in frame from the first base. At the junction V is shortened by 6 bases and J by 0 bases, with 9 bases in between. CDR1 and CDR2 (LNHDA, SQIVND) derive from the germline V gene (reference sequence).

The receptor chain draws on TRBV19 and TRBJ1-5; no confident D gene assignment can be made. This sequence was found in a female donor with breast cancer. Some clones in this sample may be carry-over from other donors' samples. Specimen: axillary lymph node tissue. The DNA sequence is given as TGTGCCAGTAGACTTAGTAGTAGCAATCAGCCCCAGCATTTT. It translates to CASRLSSSNQPQHF.